The following is a T cell receptor (beta chain) sequence with its context. Its antigen remains unknown. Here immunoSEQ multiplex PCR was the method, and the copy in TCRdb shows in-frame clones only, minus some. This table has more than 90,000 clones, about 86% appearing once. This sample is drawn from a study of T cell responses to AZD1222 COVID-19 vaccine. Findings of the study overall: Regions left unmutated in variants are reportedly the target of nearly half of spike-specific TCRs. Distributed over spike, vaccine-associated CD4 TCRs predominated at 160-218 and 743-854. Clonal diversity was possibly underestimated; the donors were predominantly white British and more often female.

CDR3 length equals 16 residues. Per germline, CDR1 LGHNA and CDR2 YSLEER. J lost 10 bases, V lost 1 base, and 9 bases had no gene match. This rearrangement joins TRBV4-3 to TRBJ1-6; 8 bases are shared with TRBD1. This TCR came from an adult in good health. This material consisted of peripheral blood, taken on day 0 of AZD1222 vaccination. The CDR3 DNA reads TGCGCCAGCAGCCAAGGATGGGACAGGACTGGGTCACCCCTCCACTTT. Encoded protein: CASSQGWDRTGSPLHF.